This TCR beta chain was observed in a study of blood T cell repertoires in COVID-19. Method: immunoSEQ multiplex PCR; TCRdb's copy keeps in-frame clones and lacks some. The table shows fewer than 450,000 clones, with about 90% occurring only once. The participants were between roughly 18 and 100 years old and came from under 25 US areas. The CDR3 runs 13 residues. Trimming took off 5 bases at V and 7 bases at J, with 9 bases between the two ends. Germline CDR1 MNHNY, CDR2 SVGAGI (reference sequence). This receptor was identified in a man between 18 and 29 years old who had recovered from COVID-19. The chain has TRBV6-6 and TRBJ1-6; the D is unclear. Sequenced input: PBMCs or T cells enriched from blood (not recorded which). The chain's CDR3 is CASSLLWNSPLHF. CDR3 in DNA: TGTGCCAGCAGTCTACTCTGGAATTCACCCCTCCACTTT.